The 9 T cell receptor beta chains in this list originate from one sample, sequenced in a study of memory CD8 T cells in hepatitis C reinfection (dated by TCRdb to 2015 to 2018). In light of the paper, this sample's time point label describes: peak reinfection, 3 to 8 weeks after reinfection detection. Sorted cells were sequenced directly ex vivo, without in vitro expansion prior to TCR sequencing. Receptor amplification or capture employed the immunoSEQ multiplex PCR assay. TCRdb took over this immuneACCESS table, retaining in-frame rearrangements with V and J assigned. Such tables are incomplete; in checked studies, under half of the missing clones stem from an unresolved V gene, and the remainder is unexplained. This sample holds about 47,000 clones; over 75% were observed only once. The top ten clones comprise 1.2% of the sample. The sequencing sample was made of naive CD8+ T cells sorted from blood. The sample's cell subset or site label, decoded: total naive CD8+CD45RO- T cells. These receptors were collected from a man aged 18-30 years with hepatitis C virus infection.

This clone was observed once. The chain recombines TRBV7-9 with TRBJ1-2, with 12 bases that match TRBD1. CDR1 and CDR2 from the germline V gene are SEHNR and FQNEAQ (reference sequence). CDR3 length: 15 residues. J lost 5 bases, V lost 5 bases, and 6 bases had no gene match. The CDR3 region is CASSTGQGARYGYTF. In DNA form, the CDR3 reads TGTGCCAGCAGCACGGGACAGGGGGCACGGTATGGCTACACCTTC.

In nucleotides, the CDR3 is TGCGCCAGCACCTACGGGCCGGGAACCGGGGAGCTGTTTTTT. Translated: CASTYGPGTGELFF. The chain joins TRBV4-1 to TRBJ2-2; perhaps TRBD2 as D (5 bases). The CDR3 is 14 residues long. In germline, CDR1 is MGHRA, CDR2 YSYEKL. V lost 7 bases to trimming and J lost 5 bases, with 14 bases between them.

The V call is TRBV14, the J call TRBJ2-5; D uncertain. Germline V lookup: CDR1 SGHDN, CDR2 FVKESK. V lost 1 base and J lost 2, with 8 bases in between. This CDR3 is built from 14 residues. The CDR3 region is CASSQVGRQETQYF. The CDR3 region has the DNA TGTGCCAGCAGCCAAGTGGGCAGACAAGAGACCCAGTACTTC.

CDR3: CASSQDYRTVDPDTQYF. The CDR3 DNA is TGCGCCAGCAGCCAAGATTACCGGACAGTCGATCCAGATACGCAGTATTTT. The chain employs TRBV4-1 and TRBJ2-3, with D perhaps TRBD1 (6 bases). The CDR3 length is 17 residues. Trimming took 0 bases from V and 4 from J, leaving 17 bases between them. Germline V gene lookup returns CDR1 MGHRA and CDR2 YSYEKL.

This chain's CDR3 is CATSTSSGGADTQYF. The CDR3 region has the DNA TGTGCCACCAGCACCTCGAGCGGGGGCGCAGATACGCAGTATTTT. The genes are TRBV15 and TRBJ2-3; TRBD2 agrees at 8 bases. The CDR3 extends over 15 amino acids. Unmatched junction bases numbered 7, after V lost 4 bases and J lost 4 bases. Germline assignment: CDR1 LNHNV and CDR2 YYDKDF (reference sequence).

This rearrangement joins TRBV6-6 to TRBJ2-1, with a possible D match to TRBD2 (5 bases). Between the trimmed V and J ends, which lost 5 bases and 5 bases, there was a span of 13 bases. Germline lookup yields CDR1 MNHNY and CDR2 SVGAGI (reference sequence). This CDR3 has 14 amino acids. The CDR3 loop is CASSNYGIHNEQFF. DNA of the CDR3: TGTGCCAGCAGTAACTACGGGATCCACAATGAGCAGTTCTTC.

The chain recombines TRBV7-9 with TRBJ2-7, with 11 bases fitting TRBD2. The CDR3 extends over 17 amino acids. With V trimmed by 0 bases and J by 2 bases, 6 bases remained unmatched. The germline gives CDR1 SEHNR, CDR2 FQNEAQ (reference sequence). CDR3: CASSLAPGLAATYEQYF. The CDR3 DNA reads as TGTGCCAGCAGCTTAGCACCGGGACTAGCGGCAACCTACGAGCAGTACTTC.

The CDR3 DNA reads TGCGCCAGCAGCCAAACTCTCGGGGGGAACAATGAGCAGTTCTTC. Protein sequence: CASSQTLGGNNEQFF. V is TRBV4-1 and J is TRBJ2-1; 7 bases match TRBD2. Per germline, CDR1 MGHRA and CDR2 YSYEKL. Trimming cost V 2 bases and J 5 bases; bases outside gene matches: 6. This CDR3 contains 15 residues.

V usage is TRBV29-1 and J usage is TRBJ1-4; 10 bases match TRBD1. The CDR3 runs 15 residues. V shed 3 bases and J 4 bases; nucleotides not matched to a gene: 5. The germline V gene has CDR1 SQVTM and CDR2 ANQGSEA. The DNA of the CDR3 is TGCAGCGTTGAGGTTTGGGACAGGGGTAATGAAAAACTGTTTTTT. It translates to CSVEVWDRGNEKLFF. The whole variable domain, remainder taken from reference TRBV29-1 and TRBJ1-4, is SAVISQKPSRDICQRGTSLTIQCQVDSQVTMMFWYRQQPGQSLTLIATANQGSEATYESGFVIDKFPISRPNLTFSTLTVSNMSPEDSSIYLCSVEVWDRGNEKLFFGSGTQLSVL.